The rows below give T cell receptor beta chains drawn from one sample of a study of memory CD4+ T cells and cytomegalovirus serostatus. Libraries were prepared by immunoSEQ multiplex PCR; TCRdb keeps only in-frame clonotypes and omits some of them. Found here are about 39,000 clones, about three quarters of them singletons; the top ten hold approximately 0.78%. Material for sequencing was memory CD4+ T cells from blood. Receptors were obtained from an adult in good health and CMV-seronegative. Both conserved end residues are part of each CDR3. Each record gives: V gene, CDR3 protein.

>TRBV5-1
CASSRDPTNEKLFF
>TRBV5-1
CASSLTSGGPNPIEQYF
>TRBV5-1
CASSPGAGNTEAFF
>TRBV30
CAWSAYQGTGANSGANVLTF
>TRBV5-8
CASSLTQGGHNEQFF
>TRBV7-2
CASSPGVFMPQHF
>TRBV27
CASSLLASGGGEQFF
>TRBV6-6
CASTPRGQVTEAFF
>TRBV6-6
CASSYAGLAGVYEQYF
>TRBV18
CASSPDINSYEQYF
>TRBV28
CASSLLSGGLLEQYF
>TRBV29-1
CSVDIAGEMAEAFF
>TRBV29-1
CSVDSFVERFNSNQPQHF
>TRBV11-2
CASSPGTGAPLGRTF
>TRBV19
CASSLHGREVYGYTF